This TCR beta chain was sequenced during a study of shared clonotypes between healthy human individuals. Whole-study findings and limits: Investigators expected sequencing depth to affect clonotype sharing among donors.

Remarks on this clone: Its target is unknown.

Only in-frame clones appear in the TCRdb table, and some are missing; sequencing was by immunoSEQ multiplex PCR. The data contain under 1,900,000 clones, approximately 98.5% of them seen just once; the ten biggest clones take up 0.3% to 0.45%. The TCR was taken from a man aged 25 to 45 in good health. Sequencing was carried out using naive CD4+ T cells sorted from blood. Regarding subset: CD45RA+ positively selected.

CDR3 loop: CASSESRSYRVAYNEQFF. The CDR3 region has the DNA TGTGCCAGCAGTGAGTCTCGTAGTTACAGGGTGGCGTACAATGAGCAGTTCTTC. The J gene is TRBJ2-1, the V gene TRBV6-4, with D perhaps TRBD1 (6 bases). The CDR3 loop spans 18 amino acids. Germline values: CDR1 MRHNA, CDR2 SNTAGT. Trimming took off 3 bases at V and 4 bases at J, with 22 bases between the two ends.